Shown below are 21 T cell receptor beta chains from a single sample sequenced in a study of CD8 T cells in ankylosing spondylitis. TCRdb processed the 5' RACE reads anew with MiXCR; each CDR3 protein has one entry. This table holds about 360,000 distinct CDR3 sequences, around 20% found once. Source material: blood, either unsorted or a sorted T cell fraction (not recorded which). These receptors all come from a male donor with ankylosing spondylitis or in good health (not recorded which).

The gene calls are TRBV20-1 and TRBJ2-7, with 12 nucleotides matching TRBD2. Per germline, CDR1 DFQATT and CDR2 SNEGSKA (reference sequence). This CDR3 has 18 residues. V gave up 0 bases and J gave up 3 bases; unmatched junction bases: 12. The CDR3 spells CSARDAIETSGGYYEQYF. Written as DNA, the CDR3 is TGCAGTGCTAGAGATGCAATAGAGACTAGCGGGGGTTACTACGAGCAGTACTTC.

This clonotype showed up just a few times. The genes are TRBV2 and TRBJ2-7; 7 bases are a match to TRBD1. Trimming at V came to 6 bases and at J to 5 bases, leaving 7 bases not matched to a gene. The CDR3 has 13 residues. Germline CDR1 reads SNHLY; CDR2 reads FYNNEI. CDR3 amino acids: CASRTGDYDEQYF. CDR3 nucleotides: TGTGCCAGCAGAACAGGGGATTACGACGAGCAGTACTTC.

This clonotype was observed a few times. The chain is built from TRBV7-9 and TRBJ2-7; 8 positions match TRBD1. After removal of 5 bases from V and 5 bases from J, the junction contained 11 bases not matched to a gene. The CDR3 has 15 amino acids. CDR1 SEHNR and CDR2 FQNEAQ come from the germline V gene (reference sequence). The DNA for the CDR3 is TGTGCCAGCAGCCCGCGGACAGGGCCAGGCGACGAGCAGTACTTC. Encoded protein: CASSPRTGPGDEQYF. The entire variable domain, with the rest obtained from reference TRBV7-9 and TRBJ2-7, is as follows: DTGVSQNPRHKITKRGQNVTFRCDPISEHNRLYWYRQTLGQGPEFLTYFQNEAQLEKSRLLSDRFSAERPKGSFSTLEIQRTEQGDSAMYLCASSPRTGPGDEQYFGPGTRLTVT.

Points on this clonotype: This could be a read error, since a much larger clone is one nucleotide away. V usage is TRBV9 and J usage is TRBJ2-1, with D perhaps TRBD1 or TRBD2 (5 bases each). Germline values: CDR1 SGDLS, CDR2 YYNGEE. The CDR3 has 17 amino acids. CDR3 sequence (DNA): TGTGCCAGCAGCCCGACCGTAGGGACCGCACGGTTGGGTGAGGAGTTCTTC. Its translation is CASSPTVGTARLGEEFF.

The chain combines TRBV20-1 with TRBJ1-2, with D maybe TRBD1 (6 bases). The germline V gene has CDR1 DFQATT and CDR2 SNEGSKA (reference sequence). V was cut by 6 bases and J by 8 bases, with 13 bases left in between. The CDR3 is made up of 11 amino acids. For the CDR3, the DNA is TGCAGTGCAAACAGGGTGGAAGGCTACACCTTC. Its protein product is CSANRVEGYTF.

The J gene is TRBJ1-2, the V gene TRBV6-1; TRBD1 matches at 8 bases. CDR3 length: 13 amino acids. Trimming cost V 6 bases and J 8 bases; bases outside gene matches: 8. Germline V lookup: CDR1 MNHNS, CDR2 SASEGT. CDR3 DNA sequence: TGTGCCAGCAGCTCAACAGGGGGTGGGGGCTACACCTTC. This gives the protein CASSSTGGGGYTF.

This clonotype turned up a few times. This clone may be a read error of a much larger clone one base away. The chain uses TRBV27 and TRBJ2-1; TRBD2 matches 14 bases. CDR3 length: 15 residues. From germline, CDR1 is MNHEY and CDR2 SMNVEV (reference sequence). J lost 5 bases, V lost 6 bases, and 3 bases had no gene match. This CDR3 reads CASSRTSGGNNEQFF. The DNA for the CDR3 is TGTGCCAGCAGCCGGACTAGCGGGGGGAACAATGAGCAGTTCTTC.

The CDR3 nucleotides are TGTGCCAGCAGCTTTTCGCCAGGGTTCATGGTTGAGACCCAGTACTTC. It translates to CASSFSPGFMVETQYF. The chain employs TRBV7-9 and TRBJ2-5; a weak D match, TRBD1 (5 bases). Germline V lookup: CDR1 SEHNR, CDR2 FQNEAQ (reference sequence). V was clipped by 3 bases and J by 5 bases, with 19 bases between them. This CDR3 comprises 16 residues.

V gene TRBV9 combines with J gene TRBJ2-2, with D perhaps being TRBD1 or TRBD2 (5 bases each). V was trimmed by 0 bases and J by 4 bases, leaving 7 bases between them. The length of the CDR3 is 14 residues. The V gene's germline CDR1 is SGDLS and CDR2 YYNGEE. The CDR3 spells CASSVGGSTGELFF. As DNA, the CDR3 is TGTGCCAGCAGCGTAGGGGGGAGCACCGGGGAGCTGTTTTTT.

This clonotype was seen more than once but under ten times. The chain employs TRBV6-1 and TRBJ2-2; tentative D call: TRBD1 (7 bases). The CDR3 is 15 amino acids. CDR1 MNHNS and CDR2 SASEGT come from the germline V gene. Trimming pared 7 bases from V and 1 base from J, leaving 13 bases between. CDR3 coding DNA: TGTGCCAGCACCGCGGGACAGAAGAACACCGGGGAGCTGTTTTTT. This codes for CASTAGQKNTGELFF.

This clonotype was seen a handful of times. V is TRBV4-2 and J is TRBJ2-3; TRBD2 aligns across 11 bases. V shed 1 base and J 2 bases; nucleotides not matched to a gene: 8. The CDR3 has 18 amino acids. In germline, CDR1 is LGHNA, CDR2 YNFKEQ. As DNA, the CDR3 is TGTGCCAGCAGCCAAGGACAAAAGGGACTAGCGGTCACAGATACGCAGTATTTT. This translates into CASSQGQKGLAVTDTQYF.

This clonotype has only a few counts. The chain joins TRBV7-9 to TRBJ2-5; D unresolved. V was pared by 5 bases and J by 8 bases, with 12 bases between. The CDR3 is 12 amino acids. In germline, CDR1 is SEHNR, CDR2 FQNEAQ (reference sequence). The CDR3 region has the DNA TGTGCCAGCAGCCCCCACACCACCACCCAGTACTTC. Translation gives CASSPHTTTQYF.

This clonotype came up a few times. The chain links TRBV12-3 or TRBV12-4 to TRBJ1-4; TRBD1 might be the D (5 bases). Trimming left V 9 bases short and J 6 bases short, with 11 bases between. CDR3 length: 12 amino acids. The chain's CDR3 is CASSQGHEKLFF. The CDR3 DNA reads TGTGCCAGTTCTCAGGGACATGAAAAACTGTTTTTT.

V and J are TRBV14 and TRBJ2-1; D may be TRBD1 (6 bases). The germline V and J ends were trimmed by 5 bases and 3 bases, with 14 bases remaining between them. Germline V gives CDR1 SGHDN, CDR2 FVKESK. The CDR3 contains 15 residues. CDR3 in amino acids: CASSFGQRGYNEQFF. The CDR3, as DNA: TGTGCCAGCAGCTTCGGACAGCGAGGCTACAATGAGCAGTTCTTC.

CDR3 in DNA: TGTGCCAGCCACGGACAGGGACAGGGTGAGCAGTTCTTC. Protein: CASHGQGQGEQFF. The V and J genes are TRBV12-3 or TRBV12-4 and TRBJ2-1, with 9 bases fitting TRBD1. V lost 8 bases and J lost 9; bases outside the gene matches: 8. The CDR3 runs 13 residues.

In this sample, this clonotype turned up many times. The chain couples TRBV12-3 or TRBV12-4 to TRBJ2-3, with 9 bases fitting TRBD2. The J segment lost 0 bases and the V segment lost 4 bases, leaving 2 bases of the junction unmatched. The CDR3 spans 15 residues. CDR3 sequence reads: CASSSSGGSTDTQYF. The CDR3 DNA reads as TGTGCCAGCAGTTCAAGCGGGGGGAGCACAGATACGCAGTATTTT.

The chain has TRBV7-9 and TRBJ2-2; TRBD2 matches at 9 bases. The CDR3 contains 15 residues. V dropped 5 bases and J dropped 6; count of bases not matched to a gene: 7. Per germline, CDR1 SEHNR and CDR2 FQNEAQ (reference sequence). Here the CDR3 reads CASSATGTSSGELFF. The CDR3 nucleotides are TGTGCCAGCAGCGCAACCGGGACTAGCTCCGGGGAGCTGTTTTTT.

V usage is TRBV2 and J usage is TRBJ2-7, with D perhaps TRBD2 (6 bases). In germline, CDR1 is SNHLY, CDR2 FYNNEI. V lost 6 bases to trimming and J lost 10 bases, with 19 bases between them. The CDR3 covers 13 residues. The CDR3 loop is CASSVWRDRRQYF. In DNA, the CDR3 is TGTGCCAGCAGCGTCTGGCGGGATCGGCGACAGTACTTC.

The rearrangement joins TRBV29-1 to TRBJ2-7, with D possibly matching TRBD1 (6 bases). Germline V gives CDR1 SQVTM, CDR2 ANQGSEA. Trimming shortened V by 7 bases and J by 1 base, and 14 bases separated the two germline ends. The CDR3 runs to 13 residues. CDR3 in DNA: TGCAGCGCTGCCATCGGACAGTCCTACGAGCAGTACTTC. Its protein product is CSAAIGQSYEQYF.

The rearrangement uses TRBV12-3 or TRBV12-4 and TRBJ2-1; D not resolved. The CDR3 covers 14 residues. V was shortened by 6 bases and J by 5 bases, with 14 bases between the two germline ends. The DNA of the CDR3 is TGTGCCAGCAGGCCGCTATACCCTGACAATGAGCAGTTCTTC. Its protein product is CASRPLYPDNEQFF.

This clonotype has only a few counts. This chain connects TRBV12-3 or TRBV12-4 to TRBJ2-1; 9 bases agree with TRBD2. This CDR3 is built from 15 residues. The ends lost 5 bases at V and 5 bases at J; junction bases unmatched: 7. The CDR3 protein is CASSLPRLADNEQFF. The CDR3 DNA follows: TGTGCCAGCAGTCTTCCTCGACTAGCGGACAATGAGCAGTTCTTC.